The present entry profiles one TCR beta chain with its context. Its antigen remains unknown. CDR1 and CDR2 from the germline V gene are SGHRS and YFSETQ. With V trimmed by 0 bases and J by 2 bases, 8 bases remained unmatched. This CDR3 has 17 amino acids. This sample is part of a study of cytomegalovirus exposure and HLA in healthy donors. Study-level points and caveats: An analysis was carried out at a later point. It showed that HLA-associated TCR beta chains were more clonally expanded than equally common non-associated chains.

Primers: 60 Vbeta forward and 13 Jbeta reverse. Clones were sequenced by immunoSEQ multiplex PCR, and TCRdb holds only the in-frame ones, with some missing. The table lists 74,000 or so clones, around 79% of them singletons, with around a fifth in the top ten. The rearrangement links TRBV5-1 to TRBJ2-1, with 7 bases lining up with TRBD2. The source of this sequence is a middle-aged woman in good health and CMV-seropositive. Sequenced sample: PBMCs. In nucleotides, the CDR3 is TGCGCCAGCAGCTTGGCCCCGGGAGGCTTACCCTACAATGAGCAGTTCTTC. It codes for CASSLAPGGLPYNEQFF.